This is a list of T cell receptor beta chains from one sample in a study of T-cell memory formation after mild COVID-19. TCRdb reprocessed the 5' RACE reads via MiXCR and lists one record per CDR3 protein. This table holds around 110,000 distinct CDR3 sequences, around an eighth found once. Input material: PBMCs or a T cell subset sorted from them (not recorded which). The receptors here all came from an adult woman who had mild COVID-19 (a few samples of this study predate the infection). Cell type and time point are not known. CDR3s include the opening cysteine and the closing phenylalanine or tryptophan. D genes are given only for firm matches. Size values are once, few and many counts, or a class for expanded clones, and some rows have none.

j_call d_call clone_size v_call cdr3_length cdr3_nt cdr3_aa
TRBJ1-6 TRBD1 few TRBV5-1 16 TGCGCCAGCAGCGCCGGGACAGACTTCGAGTTTTCACCCCTCCACTTT CASSAGTDFEFSPLHF
TRBJ1-1 NA NA TRBV20-1 14 TGCAGTGCTAGAGGGGTCGGGTTGGGCACTGAAGCTTTCTTT CSARGVGLGTEAFF
TRBJ2-1 TRBD1 many TRBV4-3 15 TGCGCCAGCAGCCAGCGACAGGGGGTATACAATGAGCAGTTCTTC CASSQRQGVYNEQFF
TRBJ2-7 NA few TRBV20-1 14 TGCAGTGCTAGCCTCGGGTCTCGTATTTACGAGCAGTACTTC CSASLGSRIYEQYF
TRBJ2-5 NA few TRBV4-2 19 TGTGCCAGCAGCCCAGGCGAAGTTTTAGTAACAGGCCTTCAAGAGACCCAGTACTTC CASSPGEVLVTGLQETQYF
TRBJ2-1 TRBD2 NA TRBV11-3 19 TGTGCCAGCAGCTTAGTGGGACTAGCGGGAGAAGCATCCTACAATGAGCAGTTCTTC CASSLVGLAGEASYNEQFF
TRBJ1-2 NA NA TRBV7-2 13 TGTGCCAGCAGCTTAGCGTATGGTGGAGGCTACACCTTC CASSLAYGGGYTF
TRBJ2-7 NA few TRBV10-3 12 TGTGCCATCAGTGAAAGCTACTACGAGCAGTACTTC CAISESYYEQYF
TRBJ2-6 NA NA TRBV21-1 16 TGTGCCAGCAGCAAAGACGGGGGGCCTGGGGCCAACGTCCTGACTTTC CASSKDGGPGANVLTF
TRBJ2-7 TRBD1 few TRBV7-9 18 TGTGCCAGCAGCTATCCCCCGAGGACAGGGGAAAGCTCCTACGAGCAGTACTTC CASSYPPRTGESSYEQYF
TRBJ1-6 TRBD1 NA TRBV12-3/TRBV12-4 13 TGTGCCAGCAGTCCAGCAGGGGGTTCACCCCTCCACTTT CASSPAGGSPLHF
TRBJ2-3 NA NA TRBV29-1 13 TGCAGCGCCCTATCGGGGGTATCAGATACGCAGTATTTT CSALSGVSDTQYF
TRBJ2-7 TRBD1 many TRBV12-3/TRBV12-4 15 TGTGCCAGCAGTCCCTGGACAGGGGGCGCTCACGAGCAGTACTTC CASSPWTGGAHEQYF
TRBJ1-2 NA NA TRBV11-2 14 TGTGCCAGCAGCTTAGACAGGGCGGGCTATGGCTACACCTTC CASSLDRAGYGYTF
TRBJ2-7 TRBD1 many TRBV29-1 14 TGCAGCGTTGGGTCAGAGGACAGGGGCTACGAGCAGTACTTC CSVGSEDRGYEQYF
TRBJ2-7 TRBD1 few TRBV5-1 14 TGCGCCAGATCCCCGGGACAGGGGGCTTACGAGCAGTACTTC CARSPGQGAYEQYF
TRBJ1-1 NA NA TRBV6-6 14 TGTGCCAGCAGTTACGCCCCCCGGGGCACTGAAGCTTTCTTT CASSYAPRGTEAFF
TRBJ2-7 NA NA TRBV21-1 12 TGTGCCCCCCCGCGGGAATTCTACGAGCAGTACTTC CAPPREFYEQYF
TRBJ2-1 TRBD1 few TRBV11-2 14 TGTGCCAGCAGCCCCTGGGACAGCTACAATGAGCAGTTCTTC CASSPWDSYNEQFF
TRBJ2-1 NA NA TRBV30 14 TGTGCCTGGGCCGGCAGGACGCCATACAATGAGCAGTTCTTC CAWAGRTPYNEQFF
TRBJ2-1 NA NA TRBV9 16 TGTGCCAGCAGCGGTAGAGGGGGGGTATCCTACAATGAGCAGTTCTTC CASSGRGGVSYNEQFF
TRBJ1-4 TRBD1 NA TRBV7-6 17 TGTGCCAGCAGCTTAGTTCCAGGGGGCTATCCTAATGAAAAACTGTTTTTT CASSLVPGGYPNEKLFF
TRBJ1-2 NA NA TRBV5-4 13 TGTGCCAGCAGACAAACAAATCTCTATGGCTACACCTTC CASRQTNLYGYTF
TRBJ2-7 NA few TRBV4-1 14 TGCGCCAGCAGCCAGGGGGTAGATTCCTACGAGCAGTACTTC CASSQGVDSYEQYF
TRBJ2-5 NA few TRBV7-9 14 TGTGCCAGCAGCTTACTACAGGCGGAAGAGACCCAGTACTTC CASSLLQAEETQYF
TRBJ1-5 TRBD1 few TRBV7-9 19 TGTGCCAGCAGCTTAGTATACGGCAGGGGGGCTTCAAGCAATCAGCCCCAGCATTTT CASSLVYGRGASSNQPQHF
TRBJ2-1 NA many TRBV7-6 13 TGTGCCAGCAGCTTAATTCCAGGGAATGAGCAGTTCTTC CASSLIPGNEQFF
TRBJ2-7 TRBD2 few TRBV7-9 15 TGTGCCAGCAGCCCCCTAGCGGGCCAGACCTACGAGCAGTACTTC CASSPLAGQTYEQYF
TRBJ1-2 NA NA TRBV20-1 14 TGCAGTGTTAGTGCATATGGGCAACTCTATGGCTACACCTTC CSVSAYGQLYGYTF
TRBJ2-7 NA few TRBV29-1 12 TGCAGCGTTGAAGAAGGGGTCTACGAGCAGTACTTC CSVEEGVYEQYF
TRBJ2-1 NA few TRBV5-6 14 TGTGCCAGCAGCCGAACCGGATCCTACAATGAGCAGTTCTTC CASSRTGSYNEQFF
TRBJ1-2 TRBD1 NA TRBV7-9 14 TGTGCCAGCAGCTTCCCGGGACAGGGTGATGGCTACACCTTC CASSFPGQGDGYTF
TRBJ1-2 TRBD1 few TRBV24-1 16 TGTGCCACCAGTGATCCCCGGGACAGGGGGATCTATGGCTACACCTTC CATSDPRDRGIYGYTF
TRBJ2-7 TRBD2 many TRBV5-1 15 TGCGCCAGCAGCTTGGAGTTAGCGGGAGTCGTTGAGCAGTACTTC CASSLELAGVVEQYF
TRBJ2-1 TRBD2 NA TRBV9 15 TGTGCCAGCAGCGTAGTAGCGGGGGCGTGGGGTGAGCAGTTCTTC CASSVVAGAWGEQFF
TRBJ2-7 TRBD2 few TRBV28 15 TGTGCCAGCAGTCCCCAGCGGGAGGGCCTGTACGAGCAGTACTTC CASSPQREGLYEQYF